One T cell receptor beta chain is described in this entry. This entry is derived from a study of blood T cell repertoires in COVID-19. Study summary: Material from acute and convalescent COVID-19 was sourced from the United States, Italy and Spain. T cells, B-cell-depleted T cells, or PBMCs supplied cDNA or gDNA.

The CDR3 runs to 16 residues. The germline gives CDR1 MGHRA, CDR2 YSYEKL. Unmatched junction bases numbered 5, after V lost 0 bases and J lost 3 bases. Methods used by the authors: From reference gene primer amplification, estimates of nucleated cell counts were derived. The protocol was immunoSEQ multiplex PCR, while the TCRdb copy is restricted to in-frame clones and leaves out a portion. The V and J calls and clone size are taken from that table; D and trimming were inferred from the DNA. The sample consists of some 20,000 clones, 65% to 90% of them appearing once. The TCR was taken from a man of 80 years or more with acute or convalescent COVID-19. The J gene is TRBJ1-5, the V gene TRBV4-1; 7 bases line up with TRBD1. Sequencing was carried out using peripheral blood. CDR3 residues: CASSQERDSLNQPQHF. CDR3 DNA: TGCGCCAGCAGCCAAGAAAGGGACAGCCTCAATCAGCCCCAGCATTTT.